Each of the 23 T cell receptor beta chains below was sequenced from the same sample in a study of T cells in Graves' hyperthyroidism and ophthalmopathy (dated by TCRdb to the late 2010s). The method behind the library was multiplex PCR. Sequencing used an Illumina HiSeq 2000. The TCR beta CDR3 regions were amplified from the RNA transcripts. The first round of RT-PCR for the TCR CDR3 was performed with the HTBI primer set and the Qiagen OneStep RT-PCR kit. Using fastp at Q25 and MiXCR, TCRdb reprocessed the public reads and kept productive beta chains. Rows are combined by CDR3 protein, so each entry shows the most common genes and DNA. For this sample there are 350,000 or so distinct CDR3 sequences; about a sixth appear just once. The ten largest clonotypes hold 15% to 19% of the sample. Material for sequencing was blood. The receptor set was obtained from a woman in her forties with Graves' ophthalmopathy.

A remark on this clonotype: A read error may produce the germline difference seen at one junction end. This rearrangement joins TRBV5-4 to TRBJ2-7; the D gene is possibly TRBD1 (6 bases). Germline CDR1 is SGHNT and CDR2 is YYREEE (reference sequence). The CDR3 runs 14 residues. The CDR3 region has the DNA TGTGCCAGCAGCCCGGAACAGGGTCCCTACGAGCAGTGCTTC. It codes for CASSPEQGPYEQCF. Looking up the rest from reference TRBV5-4 and TRBJ2-7 gives the full variable domain: ETGVTQSPTHLIKTRGQQVTLRCSSQSGHNTVSWYQQALGQGPQFIFQYYREEENGRGNFPPRFSGLQFPNYSSELNVNALELDDSALYLCASSPEQGPYEQCFGPGTRLTVT.

The table lists this clonotype with many counts. The CDR3 region has the DNA TGTGCCATCAGTGATCTTTGGGGGACTTCCGGAAGTGGCTACACCTTC. As protein: CAISDLWGTSGSGYTF. The V call is TRBV10-3, the J call TRBJ1-2, with a weak D call TRBD1 (5 bases). The CDR3 is 16 amino acids. Between the trimmed V and J ends, which lost 3 bases and 7 bases, there was a span of 21 bases. Germline values: CDR1 ENHRY, CDR2 SYGVKD.

This clonotype was seen many times. The CDR3 coding sequence is TGCAGTGCTAGATCAATGGAGCCTTGGGGCAATCAGCCCCAGCATTTT. The encoded protein is CSARSMEPWGNQPQHF. V is TRBV20-1 and J is TRBJ1-5; D not certain. Germline V gene lookup returns CDR1 DFQATT and CDR2 SNEGSKA (reference sequence). The length of the CDR3 is 16 residues. V was pared by 2 bases and J by 2 bases, with 16 bases between.

This rearrangement joins TRBV6-1 to TRBJ2-7, with D possibly TRBD2 on 5 matching bases. CDR3 length: 16 residues. In germline, CDR1 is MNHNS, CDR2 SASEGT. Trimming cost V 2 bases and J 2 bases, with 16 bases left between them. CDR3 amino acids: CASSEQWASLTYEQYF. The CDR3 DNA reads TGTGCCAGCAGTGAACAATGGGCTAGCCTGACCTACGAGCAGTACTTC.

At least ten counts were recorded for this clonotype. The rearrangement links TRBV20-1 to TRBJ2-1, with 7 bases identical to TRBD2. CDR3 length: 15 amino acids. The germline V gene has CDR1 DFQATT and CDR2 SNEGSKA (reference sequence). V shed 6 bases, J shed 0 bases, and the junction held 8 bases outside the gene matches. The CDR3 spells CSALTSASSYNEQFF. The CDR3 DNA follows: TGCAGTGCGCTAACTAGCGCAAGCTCCTACAATGAGCAGTTCTTC.

The table lists this clonotype with many counts. The rearrangement links TRBV12-3 or TRBV12-4 to TRBJ1-6, with a possible D match to TRBD1 (5 bases). The CDR3 length is 12 residues. Trimming cost V 2 bases and J 13 bases, with 9 bases left between them. The DNA of the CDR3 is TGTGCCAGCAGTTTATCGGGGGGGCCCCTCCACTTT. Its protein is CASSLSGGPLHF.

Ten or more counts support this clonotype. The V and J genes are TRBV6-1 and TRBJ1-5; D not certain. Germline V CDR1 and CDR2: MNHNS, SASEGT. V dropped 0 bases and J dropped 0 bases, with 3 bases sitting between them. The CDR3 runs 14 residues. Written as DNA, the CDR3 is TGTGCCAGCAGTGAAGCAGGTAGCAATCAGCCCCAGCATTTT. This encodes CASSEAGSNQPQHF.

This clonotype was seen more than once but under ten times. A much larger clone is a single base away; this may be a read error. This sequence joins TRBV11-2 and TRBJ1-2, with a weak D call TRBD1 (5 bases). Germline CDR1 and CDR2: SGHAT and FQNNGV. The CDR3 extends over 13 amino acids. CDR3 amino acids: CDSSLVGGLGYTF. CDR3 sequence (DNA): TGTGACAGCAGCTTAGTTGGGGGGTTAGGCTACACCTTC.

The CDR3 nucleotides read TGTGCCAGCAGCCAGTTGGGGGGGTACGAGCAGTACTTC. Residues: CASSQLGGYEQYF. The gene calls are TRBV7-2 and TRBJ2-7, with 7 nucleotides matching TRBD2. The CDR3 runs 13 residues. Per germline, CDR1 SGHTA and CDR2 FQGNSA. The V gene end was trimmed by 5 bases and the J gene end by 4 bases; junction bases not matched to a gene: 5.

This clonotype has ten or more counts. This sequence joins TRBV5-6 and TRBJ2-2, with TRBD2 matching 12 bases. Germline-derived CDR1 and CDR2 are SGHDT and YYEEEE. Trimming removed 0 bases from V and 4 bases from J; junction bases left unmatched: 7. The CDR3 sequence is 18 residues long. CDR3 region: CASSLVGVTSGSTGELFF. The CDR3 DNA reads TGTGCCAGCAGCTTGGTGGGGGTGACTAGCGGGAGCACCGGGGAGCTGTTTTTT.

This clonotype was recorded only once. J is TRBJ1-2 and V is TRBV28; 9 bases map to TRBD1. Trimming took 6 bases from V and 2 from J; bases not matched to a gene: 10. The CDR3 length is 16 residues. From germline, CDR1 is MDHEN and CDR2 SYDVKM. CDR3 residues: CASSTGTGGRNYGYTF. CDR3 bases: TGTGCCAGCAGCACGGGAACAGGGGGCAGGAACTATGGCTACACCTTC.

Written as DNA, the CDR3 is TGTGCCACCCTTGTCTATGAAGGACAGATTGAAGCTTTCTTT. This gives the protein CATLVYEGQIEAFF. The V call is TRBV6-1, the J call TRBJ1-1; the D gene is possibly TRBD1 (6 bases). V lost 10 bases and J 7 bases, leaving 22 bases between the germline ends. The germline V gene has CDR1 MNHNS and CDR2 SASEGT. The CDR3 is 14 amino acids.

This clonotype was seen many times. The rearrangement uses TRBV7-2 and TRBJ2-7; D assignment may be TRBD1 or TRBD2 (6 bases each). The CDR3 extends over 14 amino acids. Per the germline V gene, CDR1 is SGHTA and CDR2 is FQGNSA. Deletions cut 5 bases from V and 2 bases from J, with 13 bases between. The CDR3 sequence: CASSRGGSPYEQYF. CDR3 coding DNA: TGTGCCAGCAGCCGAGGGGGGTCCCCCTACGAGCAGTACTTC.

This clonotype was recorded many times. This chain connects TRBV2 to TRBJ2-7; 7 nucleotides align to TRBD1. CDR1 and CDR2 from the germline V gene are SNHLY and FYNNEI. This CDR3 has 10 amino acids. Trimming cost V 7 bases and J 9 bases; bases outside gene matches: 3. The DNA for the CDR3 is TGTGCCAGCAACCAGGGGGTGCAGTACTTC. Translating gives CASNQGVQYF.

This clonotype was observed at least ten times. This chain joins TRBV10-2 and TRBJ2-1; 7 positions match TRBD2. In germline, CDR1 is WSHSY, CDR2 SAAADI. The J segment lost 8 bases and the V segment lost 8 bases, leaving 15 bases of the junction unmatched. The CDR3 covers 15 residues. CDR3 sequence (DNA): TGCGCCAGCTCGGAAGCTTCGGCGGGAGAGGATGAGCAGTTCTTC. Protein product: CASSEASAGEDEQFF.

This clonotype was counted many times. The rearrangement joins TRBV28 to TRBJ2-2, with TRBD1 matching over 12 bases. Germline V gives CDR1 MDHEN, CDR2 SYDVKM. The trim removed 3 bases at V and 7 bases at J, leaving 6 bases unmatched. This CDR3 has 16 amino acids. For the CDR3, the DNA is TGTGCCAGCAGTTTTTTTGGGACAGGGGGCTTCGGGGAGCTGTTTTTT. Translation: CASSFFGTGGFGELFF.

This clonotype was seen repeatedly, ten times or more. The chain joins TRBV15 to TRBJ2-7, with D possibly TRBD1 on 6 matching bases. Trimming pared 4 bases from V and 8 bases from J, leaving 21 bases between. Germline CDR1 and CDR2: LNHNV and YYDKDF (reference sequence). The CDR3 loop spans 15 amino acids. Written as DNA, the CDR3 is TGTGCCACCAGCAACCCAGTGAAAACAGGGTTCCAGCAGTACTTC. It codes for CATSNPVKTGFQQYF.

This sequence joins TRBV7-8 and TRBJ2-2; the D gene is possibly TRBD2 (6 bases). The V gene's germline CDR1 is SGHVS and CDR2 FQNEAQ. There are 16 residues in the CDR3. V was clipped by 1 base and J by 1 base, with 10 bases between them. Written as DNA, the CDR3 is TGTGCCAGCAGCTTAGGCGGTAGCGGGAACACCGGGGAGCTGTTTTTT. This encodes CASSLGGSGNTGELFF.

This clonotype was seen many times. Possible read error: a much larger clone is one base away. This chain joins TRBV20-1 and TRBJ2-7, with TRBD1 matching 7 bases. Germline CDR1 DFQATT, CDR2 SNEGSKA (reference sequence). V lost 4 bases and J lost 1; bases outside the gene matches: 4. The length of the CDR3 is 13 residues. CDR3 in amino acids: CSAKGQVSYEQYF. The DNA of the CDR3 is TGCAGTGCTAAAGGACAGGTATCCTACGAGCAGTACTTC.

This clonotype was seen ten or more times. The rearrangement links TRBV27 to TRBJ2-7, with 9 nucleotides matching TRBD2. The V gene's germline CDR1 is MNHEY and CDR2 SMNVEV (reference sequence). The CDR3 consists of 15 residues. V trimming: 8 bases; J trimming: 3 bases; junction bases outside the gene matches: 11. For the CDR3, the DNA is TGTGCCAGCCGATTATTAGCGGGAGTTAACTACGAGCAGTACTTC. It encodes CASRLLAGVNYEQYF.

The J gene is TRBJ1-1, the V gene TRBV29-1; D is unclear. Germline values: CDR1 SQVTM, CDR2 ANQGSEA. The CDR3 totals 12 residues. The CDR3 here is CTINTVNTEAFF. DNA for the CDR3: TGCACCATAAACACTGTGAACACTGAAGCTTTCTTT.

This clonotype was counted many times. The chain carries TRBV6-1 and TRBJ2-5, with D possibly matching TRBD2 (5 bases). Deletions cut 4 bases from V and 7 bases from J, with 19 bases between. The CDR3 totals 15 residues. Germline CDR1 MNHNS, CDR2 SASEGT. This CDR3 reads CASSAPGPAAGTQYF. In DNA, the CDR3 is TGTGCCAGCAGTGCCCCGGGTCCGGCCGCGGGGACCCAGTACTTC.

This clonotype was seen repeatedly, ten times or more. The chain employs TRBV29-1 and TRBJ1-1; D possibly corresponds to TRBD1 (5 bases). The germline CDR1 and CDR2 sequences are SQVTM and ANQGSEA. With 5 bases removed from V and 8 bases from J, the gap between germline ends came to 18 bases. This CDR3 has 13 amino acids. The CDR3 is CSVFEVGTTEAFF. The CDR3 DNA follows: TGCAGCGTTTTTGAGGTAGGGACCACCGAAGCTTTCTTT. Full variable domain (missing parts from reference TRBV29-1 and TRBJ1-1): SAVISQKPSRDICQRGTSLTIQCQVDSQVTMMFWYRQQPGQSLTLIATANQGSEATYESGFVIDKFPISRPNLTFSTLTVSNMSPEDSSIYLCSVFEVGTTEAFFGQGTRLTVV.